The 10 T cell receptor beta chains below all came from one sample that was sequenced in a study of low-dose radiotherapy and immunotherapy resistance in tumors. Time point in this sample: after trial treatment. This sample's treatment: LDRT plus nivolumab, ipilimumab, low-dose cyclophosphamide and aspirin (RACIN trial). TCR amplification involved 20 PCR cycles with a constant-region primer and V-primer adapter. One entry per CDR3 protein results from TCRdb running MiXCR on the reads. The repertoire holds some 53,000 distinct CDR3 sequences, with roughly a third as singletons. The material sequenced was PBMCs, taken after low-dose radiotherapy plus immunotherapy. These receptors originate from a male donor with rectosigmoid adenocarcinoma.

This clonotype was picked up many times. The chain couples TRBV7-2 to TRBJ2-7; D is possibly TRBD1 or TRBD2 (5 bases each). Germline V gene sequence: CDR1 SGHTA, CDR2 FQGNSA. Trimming cost V 1 base and J 0 bases, with 7 bases left between them. The CDR3 sequence is 14 residues long. In DNA form, the CDR3 reads TGTGCCAGCAGCTTAGAGGGGACCTCCTACGAGCAGTACTTC. Translation gives CASSLEGTSYEQYF.

This clonotype was seen repeatedly, ten times or more. The rearrangement links TRBV5-6 to TRBJ2-1; 15 bases are a match to TRBD2. V trimming: 2 bases; J trimming: 8 bases; junction bases outside the gene matches: 2. Per the germline V gene, CDR1 is SGHDT and CDR2 is YYEEEE. CDR3 length: 15 amino acids. This CDR3 is CASSFRTSGGDEQFF. The CDR3 coding sequence is TGTGCCAGCAGCTTTAGGACTAGCGGGGGGGATGAGCAGTTCTTC.

This clonotype has ten or more counts. V is TRBV10-3 and J is TRBJ2-5; a weak D match, TRBD2 (5 bases). V lost 6 bases and J lost 5, with 16 bases in between. This CDR3 spans 14 amino acids. From germline, CDR1 is ENHRY and CDR2 SYGVKD. CDR3 nucleotides: TGTGCCATCAGGGGAGAAAAGACCTGGGAGACCCAGTACTTC. Protein: CAIRGEKTWETQYF.

The rearrangement joins TRBV19 to TRBJ2-7; 7 positions agree with TRBD2. Gene TRBJ2-1 matches the end of the DNA better, so the J call may be wrong. This CDR3 has 13 amino acids. The germline V gene encodes CDR1 LNHDA and CDR2 SQIVND (reference sequence). As DNA, the CDR3 is TGTGCCAGTATTTCTAGCGGCTATTGGGAGCAGTTCTTC. This encodes CASISSGYWEQFF.

This clonotype was counted at least ten times. V and J are TRBV11-2 and TRBJ2-5, with 7 bases aligning to TRBD2. V shed 6 bases and J 2 bases; nucleotides not matched to a gene: 0. The CDR3 has 12 residues. CDR1 SGHAT and CDR2 FQNNGV come from the germline V gene. CDR3 DNA sequence: TGTGCCAGCAGGCGGGGGCAAGAGACCCAGTACTTC. Encoded protein: CASRRGQETQYF. The full variable domain, with the rest looked up from reference TRBV11-2 and TRBJ2-5, is EAGVAQSPRYKIIEKRQSVAFWCNPISGHATLYWYQQILGQGPKLLIQFQNNGVVDDSQLPKDRFSAERLKGVDSTLKIQPAKLEDSAVYLCASRRGQETQYFGPGTRLLVL.

This clonotype showed up many times. V gene TRBV2 combines with J gene TRBJ1-5; 9 nucleotides line up with TRBD1. The germline gives CDR1 SNHLY, CDR2 FYNNEI. This CDR3 is built from 15 residues. Unmatched junction bases numbered 7, after V lost 5 bases and J lost 5 bases. The CDR3 here is CASSLTGTGYQPQHF. The CDR3 bases are TGTGCCAGCAGTCTTACCGGGACAGGGTATCAGCCCCAGCATTTT.

This clonotype was found once. This CDR3 is CASSQGQDSGANVLTF. DNA for the CDR3: TGTGCCAGCAGCCAGGGACAGGACTCTGGGGCCAACGTCCTGACTTTC. The rearrangement joins TRBV4-2 to TRBJ2-6, with TRBD1 matching over 8 bases. Germline values: CDR1 LGHNA, CDR2 YNFKEQ. With V trimmed by 3 bases and J by 0 bases, 1 base remained unmatched. This CDR3 has 16 amino acids.

The chain joins TRBV9 to TRBJ2-7; D uncertain. Germline CDR1 and CDR2: SGDLS and YYNGEE. V gave up 1 base and J gave up 0 bases, with 11 bases separating them. The CDR3 totals 15 residues. The CDR3 nucleotides are TGTGCCAGCAGCGTAATTGGAGACAACTCCTACGAGCAGTACTTC. It specifies CASSVIGDNSYEQYF.

Ten or more counts support this clonotype. This chain uses TRBV5-1 with TRBJ2-5; no reliable D call. CDR1 SGHRS and CDR2 YFSETQ come from the germline V gene. This CDR3 region has 14 residues. Trimming stripped 3 bases from V and 1 base from J, with 10 bases between. This CDR3 is CASSSDGAQETQYF. The CDR3 coding sequence is TGCGCCAGCAGCTCGGACGGAGCCCAAGAGACCCAGTACTTC.

This clonotype was seen repeatedly, ten times or more. The V call is TRBV28, the J call TRBJ2-2; the D gene is possibly TRBD1 (5 bases). V was pared by 6 bases and J by 4 bases, with 9 bases between. The CDR3 covers 13 residues. CDR1 MDHEN and CDR2 SYDVKM come from the germline V gene. CDR3 in amino acids: CASRTAFTGELFF. The CDR3, as DNA: TGTGCCAGCAGGACAGCTTTCACCGGGGAGCTGTTTTTT.